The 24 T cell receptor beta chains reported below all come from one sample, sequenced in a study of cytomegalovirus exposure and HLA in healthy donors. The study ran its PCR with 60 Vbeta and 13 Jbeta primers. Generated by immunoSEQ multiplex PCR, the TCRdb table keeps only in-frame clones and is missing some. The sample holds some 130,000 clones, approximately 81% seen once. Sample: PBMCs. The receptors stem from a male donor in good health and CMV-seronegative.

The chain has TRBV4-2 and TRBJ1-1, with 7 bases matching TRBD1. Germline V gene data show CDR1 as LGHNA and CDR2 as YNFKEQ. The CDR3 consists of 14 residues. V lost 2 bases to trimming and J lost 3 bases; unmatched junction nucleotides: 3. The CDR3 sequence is CASSQPQGDTEAFF. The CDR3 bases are TGTGCCAGCAGCCAACCGCAGGGGGACACTGAAGCTTTCTTT.

The CDR3 here is CASAAVWTSGDNEQFF. Written as DNA, the CDR3 is TGTGCCAGTGCGGCCGTTTGGACTAGCGGAGACAATGAGCAGTTCTTC. The V and J genes are TRBV19 and TRBJ2-1, with 10 nucleotides matching TRBD2. The germline gives CDR1 LNHDA, CDR2 SQIVND (reference sequence). This CDR3 is built from 16 residues. Trimming at V came to 8 bases and at J to 5 bases, leaving 12 bases not matched to a gene. The whole variable domain, remainder taken from reference TRBV19 and TRBJ2-1, is DGGITQSPKYLFRKEGQNVTLSCEQNLNHDAMYWYRQDPGQGLRLIYYSQIVNDFQKGDIAEGYSVSREKKESFPLTVTSAQKNPTAFYLCASAAVWTSGDNEQFFGPGTRLTVL.

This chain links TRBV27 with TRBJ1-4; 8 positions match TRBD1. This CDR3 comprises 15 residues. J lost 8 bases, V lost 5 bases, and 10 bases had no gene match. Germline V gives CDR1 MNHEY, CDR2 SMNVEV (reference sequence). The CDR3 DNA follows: TGTGCCAGCAGTCCCCAGGGGGCGGTAGTAGAAAAACTGTTTTTT. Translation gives CASSPQGAVVEKLFF. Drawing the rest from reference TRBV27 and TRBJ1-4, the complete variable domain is EAQVTQNPRYLITVTGKKLTVTCSQNMNHEYMSWYRQDPGLGLRQIYYSMNVEVTDKGDVPEGYKVSRKEKRNFPLILESPSPNQTSLYFCASSPQGAVVEKLFFGSGTQLSVL.

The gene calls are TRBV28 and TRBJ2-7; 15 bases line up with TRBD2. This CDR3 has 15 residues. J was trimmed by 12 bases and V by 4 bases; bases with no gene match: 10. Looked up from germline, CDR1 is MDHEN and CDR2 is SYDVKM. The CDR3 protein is CASSSSGTSGRSPYF. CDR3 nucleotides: TGTGCCAGCAGTTCCTCCGGGACTAGCGGGAGGTCGCCGTACTTC.

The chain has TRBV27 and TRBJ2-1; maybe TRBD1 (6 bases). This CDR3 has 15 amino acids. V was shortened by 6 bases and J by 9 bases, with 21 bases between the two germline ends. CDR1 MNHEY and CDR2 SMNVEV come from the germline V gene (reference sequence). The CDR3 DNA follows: TGTGCCAGCAGGTACCTAGCAGGGGAAGGAAGTGAGCAGTTCTTC. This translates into CASRYLAGEGSEQFF.

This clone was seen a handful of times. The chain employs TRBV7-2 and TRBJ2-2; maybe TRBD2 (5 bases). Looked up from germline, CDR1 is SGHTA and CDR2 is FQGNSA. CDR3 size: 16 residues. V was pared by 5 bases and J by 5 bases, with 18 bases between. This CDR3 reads CASSTRVRITTGELFF. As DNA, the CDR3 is TGTGCCAGCAGCACTAGAGTCAGAATTACGACCGGGGAGCTGTTTTTT.

The CDR3 here is CASSYPTGIQETQYF. Written as DNA, the CDR3 is TGTGCCAGCAGTTACCCGACAGGGATCCAAGAGACCCAGTACTTC. This chain joins TRBV6-6 and TRBJ2-5; 7 bases are a match to TRBD1. V dropped 2 bases and J dropped 1; count of bases not matched to a gene: 4. The CDR3 consists of 15 residues. CDR1 and CDR2 from the germline V gene are MNHNY and SVGAGI (reference sequence).

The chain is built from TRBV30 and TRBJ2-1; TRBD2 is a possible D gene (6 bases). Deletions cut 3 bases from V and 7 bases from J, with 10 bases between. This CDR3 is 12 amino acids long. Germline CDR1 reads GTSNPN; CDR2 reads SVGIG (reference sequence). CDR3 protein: CAWSRLGNEQFF. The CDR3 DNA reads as TGTGCCTGGAGCCGACTAGGGAATGAGCAGTTCTTC. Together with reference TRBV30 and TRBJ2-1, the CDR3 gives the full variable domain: SQTIHQWPATLVQPVGSPLSLECTVEGTSNPNLYWYRQAAGRGLQLLFYSVGIGQISSEVPQNLSASRPQDRQFILSSKKLLLSDSGFYLCAWSRLGNEQFFGPGTRLTVL.

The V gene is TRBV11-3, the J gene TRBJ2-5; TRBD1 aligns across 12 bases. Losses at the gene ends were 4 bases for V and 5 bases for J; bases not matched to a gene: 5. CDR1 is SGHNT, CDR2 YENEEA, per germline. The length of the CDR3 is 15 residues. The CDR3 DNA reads TGTGCCAGCAGCTCCGGGACAGGGGGCGCGGAGACCCAGTACTTC. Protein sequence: CASSSGTGGAETQYF.

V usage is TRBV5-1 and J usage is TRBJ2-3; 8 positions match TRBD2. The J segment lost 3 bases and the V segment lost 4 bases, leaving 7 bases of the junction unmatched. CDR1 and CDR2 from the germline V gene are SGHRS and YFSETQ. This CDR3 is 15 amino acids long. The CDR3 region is CASSPVAGWTDTQYF. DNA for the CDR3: TGCGCCAGCAGCCCTGTAGCGGGGTGGACAGATACGCAGTATTTT.

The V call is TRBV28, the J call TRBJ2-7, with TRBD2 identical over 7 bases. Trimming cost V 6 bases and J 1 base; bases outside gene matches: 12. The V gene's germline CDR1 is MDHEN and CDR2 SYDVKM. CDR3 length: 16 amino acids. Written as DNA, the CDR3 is TGTGCCAGCAGCCCCCGGGGAGGGTTGAGGTCCTACGAGCAGTACTTC. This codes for CASSPRGGLRSYEQYF.

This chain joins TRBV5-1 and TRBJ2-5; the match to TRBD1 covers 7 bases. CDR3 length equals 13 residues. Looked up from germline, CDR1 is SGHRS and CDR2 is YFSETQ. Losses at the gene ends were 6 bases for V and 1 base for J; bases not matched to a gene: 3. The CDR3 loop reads CASTRGLQETQYF. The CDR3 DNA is TGCGCCAGCACAAGGGGGCTCCAAGAGACCCAGTACTTC.

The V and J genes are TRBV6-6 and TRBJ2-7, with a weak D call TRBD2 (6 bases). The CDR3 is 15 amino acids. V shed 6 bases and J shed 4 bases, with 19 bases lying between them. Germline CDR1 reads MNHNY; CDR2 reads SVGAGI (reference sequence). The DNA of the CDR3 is TGTGCCAGCAGCGACACGGGACTCGGGGATTACGAGCAGTACTTC. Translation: CASSDTGLGDYEQYF.

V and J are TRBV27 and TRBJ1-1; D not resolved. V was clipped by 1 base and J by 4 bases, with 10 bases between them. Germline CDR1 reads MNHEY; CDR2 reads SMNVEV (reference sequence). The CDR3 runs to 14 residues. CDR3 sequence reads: CASSLYMVGTEAFF. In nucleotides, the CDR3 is TGTGCCAGCAGTTTATATATGGTCGGCACTGAAGCTTTCTTT.

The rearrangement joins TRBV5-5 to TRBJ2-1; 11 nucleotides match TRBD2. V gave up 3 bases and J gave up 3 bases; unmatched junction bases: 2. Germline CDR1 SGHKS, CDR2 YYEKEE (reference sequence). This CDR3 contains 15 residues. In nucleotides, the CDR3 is TGTGCCAGCAGCTCTAGCGGGGGGCTCTACAATGAGCAGTTCTTC. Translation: CASSSSGGLYNEQFF.

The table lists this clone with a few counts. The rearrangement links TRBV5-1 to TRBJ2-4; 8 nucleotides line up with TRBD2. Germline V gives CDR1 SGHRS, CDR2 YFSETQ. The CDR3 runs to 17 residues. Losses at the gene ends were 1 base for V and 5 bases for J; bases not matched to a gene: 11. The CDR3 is CASSLPRLASFENIQYF. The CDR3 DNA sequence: TGCGCCAGCAGCTTGCCGCGACTAGCGTCATTTGAAAACATTCAGTACTTC.

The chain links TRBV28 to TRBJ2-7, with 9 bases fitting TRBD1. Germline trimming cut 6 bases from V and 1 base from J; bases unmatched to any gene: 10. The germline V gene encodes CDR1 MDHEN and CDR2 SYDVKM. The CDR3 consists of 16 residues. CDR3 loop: CASSLHRDRASYEQYF. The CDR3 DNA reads TGTGCCAGCAGCCTACACCGGGACAGGGCATCCTACGAGCAGTACTTC.

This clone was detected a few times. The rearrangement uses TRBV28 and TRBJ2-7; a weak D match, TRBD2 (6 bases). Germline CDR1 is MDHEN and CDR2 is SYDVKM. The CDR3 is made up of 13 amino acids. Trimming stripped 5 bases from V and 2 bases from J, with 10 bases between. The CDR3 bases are TGTGCCAGCAGTGGGACTCCAGCCTACGAGCAGTACTTC. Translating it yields CASSGTPAYEQYF. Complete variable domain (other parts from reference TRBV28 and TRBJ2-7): DVKVTQSSRYLVKRTGEKVFLECVQDMDHENMFWYRQDPGLGLRLIYFSYDVKMKEKGDIPEGYSVSREKKERFSLILESASTNQTSMYLCASSGTPAYEQYFGPGTRLTVT.

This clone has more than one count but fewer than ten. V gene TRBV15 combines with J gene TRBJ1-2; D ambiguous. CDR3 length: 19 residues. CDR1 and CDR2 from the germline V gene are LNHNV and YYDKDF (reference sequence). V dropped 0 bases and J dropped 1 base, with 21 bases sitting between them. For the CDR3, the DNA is TGTGCCACCAGCAGAGATCGAAACCCCGACACCCCCGTTAACTATGGCTACACCTTC. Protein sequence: CATSRDRNPDTPVNYGYTF.

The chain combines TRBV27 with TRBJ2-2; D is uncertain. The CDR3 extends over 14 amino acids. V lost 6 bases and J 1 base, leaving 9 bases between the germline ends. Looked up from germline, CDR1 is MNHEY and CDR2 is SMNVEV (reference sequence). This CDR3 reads CASSRDWNTGELFF. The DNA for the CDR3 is TGTGCCAGCAGCCGCGACTGGAACACCGGGGAGCTGTTTTTT.

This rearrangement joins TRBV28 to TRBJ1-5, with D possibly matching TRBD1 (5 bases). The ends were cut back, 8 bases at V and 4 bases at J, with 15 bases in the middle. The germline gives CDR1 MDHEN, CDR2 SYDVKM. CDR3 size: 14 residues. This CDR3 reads CASYPDPGNQPQHF. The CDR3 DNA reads TGTGCCAGCTATCCGGACCCAGGGAATCAGCCCCAGCATTTT.

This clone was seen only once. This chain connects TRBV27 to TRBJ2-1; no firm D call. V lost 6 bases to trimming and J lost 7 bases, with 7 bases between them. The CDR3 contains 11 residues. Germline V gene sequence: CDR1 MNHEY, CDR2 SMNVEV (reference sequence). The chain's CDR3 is CASRQQNEQFF. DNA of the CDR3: TGTGCCAGCAGACAGCAGAATGAGCAGTTCTTC.

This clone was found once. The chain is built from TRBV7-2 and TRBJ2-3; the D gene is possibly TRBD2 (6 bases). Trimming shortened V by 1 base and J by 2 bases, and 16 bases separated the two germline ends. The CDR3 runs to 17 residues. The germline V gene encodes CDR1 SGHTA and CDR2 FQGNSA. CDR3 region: CASSLDGVRGLTDTQYF. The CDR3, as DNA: TGTGCCAGCAGCTTAGATGGCGTGCGGGGTCTCACAGATACGCAGTATTTT.

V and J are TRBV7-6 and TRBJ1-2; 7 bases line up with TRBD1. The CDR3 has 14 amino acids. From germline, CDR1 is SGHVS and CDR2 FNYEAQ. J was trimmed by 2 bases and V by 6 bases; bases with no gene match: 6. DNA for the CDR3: TGTGCCAGCAGTTCAGGACAGGAGAACTATGGCTACACCTTC. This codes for CASSSGQENYGYTF.